A single sample gave rise to the 21 T cell receptor beta chains below, sequenced in a study of T cell changes during pregnancy in multiple sclerosis. Data came from immunoSEQ multiplex PCR; TCRdb stores just in-frame clones and leaves some out. The sample includes around 70,000 clones, approximately 92% seen only once; the top ten take less than 2.5%. The sample was peripheral blood, taken before pregnancy. The origin of the receptors is a female donor with multiple sclerosis, enrolled in a pregnancy study.

CDR3 sequence reads: CATSSGTGDNEQFF. Here the CDR3 DNA reads TGTGCCACCAGCAGCGGGACAGGGGACAATGAGCAGTTCTTC. The rearrangement uses TRBV15 and TRBJ2-1; 10 bases align to TRBD1. This CDR3 contains 14 residues. Trimming removed 3 bases from V and 5 bases from J; junction bases left unmatched: 1. Per germline, CDR1 LNHNV and CDR2 YYDKDF (reference sequence).

The count of this clone is one. The chain couples TRBV9 to TRBJ2-7; weak D call: TRBD1 (5 bases). Germline V gene lookup returns CDR1 SGDLS and CDR2 YYNGEE. Deletions cut 0 bases from V and 0 bases from J, with 7 bases between. The CDR3 contains 14 residues. As DNA, the CDR3 is TGTGCCAGCAGCGTAGGACAGTCCTCCTACGAGCAGTACTTC. Protein product: CASSVGQSSYEQYF.

The chain carries TRBV27 and TRBJ2-7; 7 nucleotides match TRBD1. V trimming: 3 bases; J trimming: 9 bases; junction bases outside the gene matches: 5. Germline V CDR1 and CDR2: MNHEY, SMNVEV (reference sequence). This CDR3 contains 12 residues. The CDR3 region has the DNA TGTGCCAGCAGTTTTCGACAGGGTGTGCAGTACTTC. It yields the protein CASSFRQGVQYF.

The chain uses TRBV7-9 and TRBJ2-1; 7 bases map to TRBD1. The V gene's germline CDR1 is SEHNR and CDR2 FQNEAQ (reference sequence). The CDR3 runs to 15 residues. Losses at the gene ends were 3 bases for V and 2 bases for J; bases not matched to a gene: 4. The CDR3 region has the DNA TGTGCCAGCAGCTTTCGGGACAGTGCCTACAATGAGCAGTTCTTC. It codes for CASSFRDSAYNEQFF.

This clone is a singleton in its sample. The J gene is TRBJ2-3, the V gene TRBV19; 8 positions agree with TRBD2. V trimming: 6 bases; J trimming: 4 bases; junction bases outside the gene matches: 6. The CDR3 loop spans 14 amino acids. The germline CDR1 and CDR2 sequences are LNHDA and SQIVND (reference sequence). CDR3 coding DNA: TGTGCCAGTAGACAGGGAGCGGGAGCAGATACGCAGTATTTT. Translating gives CASRQGAGADTQYF.

The chain links TRBV27 to TRBJ1-1, with D maybe TRBD1 (6 bases). The CDR3 is made up of 16 amino acids. In germline, CDR1 is MNHEY, CDR2 SMNVEV (reference sequence). Between the trimmed V and J ends, which lost 6 bases and 1 base, there was a span of 18 bases. The CDR3 loop reads CASSHRVLTKNTEAFF. The CDR3, as DNA: TGTGCCAGCAGCCACAGGGTTTTGACGAAGAACACTGAAGCTTTCTTT.

The rearrangement joins TRBV10-2 to TRBJ2-3, with 14 nucleotides matching TRBD2. Germline V CDR1 and CDR2: WSHSY, SAAADI. V lost 8 bases to trimming and J lost 6 bases; unmatched junction nucleotides: 10. This CDR3 contains 16 residues. CDR3 nucleotides: TGCGCCAGCTTCCAGCGACTAGCGGGAGGGCCCGATACGCAGTATTTT. It is translated as CASFQRLAGGPDTQYF.

The rearrangement uses TRBV18 and TRBJ1-3; 9 nucleotides match TRBD1. Per germline, CDR1 KGHSH and CDR2 LQKENI. The CDR3 consists of 15 residues. The V segment lost 3 bases and the J segment 7 bases; nucleotides outside the gene matches: 7. CDR3 amino acids: CASSPKTGQGNTIYF. CDR3 DNA: TGTGCCAGCTCACCTAAGACGGGACAGGGTAACACCATATATTTT.

The rearrangement joins TRBV7-2 to TRBJ1-2; TRBD1 aligns across 7 bases. The V gene end was trimmed by 5 bases and the J gene end by 8 bases; junction bases not matched to a gene: 8. This CDR3 contains 13 residues. CDR1 is SGHTA, CDR2 FQGNSA, per germline. The CDR3 coding sequence is TGTGCCAGCAGCCTCGACAGGGTGGGAGGCTACACCTTC. The encoded protein is CASSLDRVGGYTF.

This clone was counted a single time. The J gene is TRBJ2-1, the V gene TRBV29-1, with 7 bases matching TRBD2. The CDR3 runs 15 residues. The germline V gene has CDR1 SQVTM and CDR2 ANQGSEA. Trimming took 6 bases from V and 2 from J; bases not matched to a gene: 10. In DNA, the CDR3 is TGCAGCGTCCCCTCTCAAAGCGGGACCTACAATGAGCAGTTCTTC. Its protein is CSVPSQSGTYNEQFF.

J is TRBJ2-5 and V is TRBV7-6, with 7 bases aligning to TRBD1. The CDR3 covers 14 residues. The ends lost 5 bases at V and 2 bases at J; junction bases unmatched: 5. Germline values: CDR1 SGHVS, CDR2 FNYEAQ. The CDR3 bases are TGTGCCAGCAGCCCCGACAGGGAGCAAGAGACCCAGTACTTC. This translates into CASSPDREQETQYF.

CDR3 sequence: CASSSPGLASDTGELFF. The CDR3 DNA follows: TGTGCCAGCAGTTCACCGGGACTAGCGTCGGACACCGGGGAGCTGTTTTTT. The rearrangement links TRBV5-6 to TRBJ2-2; 10 bases map to TRBD2. This CDR3 comprises 17 residues. The J segment lost 3 bases and the V segment lost 5 bases, leaving 10 bases of the junction unmatched. Germline CDR1 and CDR2: SGHDT and YYEEEE.

This rearrangement joins TRBV11-2 to TRBJ1-1; D is ambiguous. Per germline, CDR1 SGHAT and CDR2 FQNNGV. The ends were cut back, 1 base at V and 5 bases at J, with 11 bases in the middle. The CDR3 is 14 amino acids. CDR3 protein: CASSLVEKWTEAFF. CDR3 sequence (DNA): TGTGCCAGCAGCTTAGTGGAGAAGTGGACTGAAGCTTTCTTT.

V and J are TRBV18 and TRBJ2-5; D is possibly TRBD2 (6 bases). V lost 0 bases to trimming and J lost 8 bases, with 16 bases between them. There are 15 residues in the CDR3. CDR1 KGHSH and CDR2 LQKENI come from the germline V gene. The CDR3 bases are TGTGCCAGCTCACCACCGTGGGACTTAGCGCAAACCCAGTACTTC. This sequence encodes CASSPPWDLAQTQYF. Full variable domain (outside the CDR3, taken from reference TRBV18 and TRBJ2-5): NAGVMQNPRHLVRRRGQEARLRCSPMKGHSHVYWYRQLPEEGLKFMVYLQKENIIDESGMPKERFSAEFPKEGPSILRIQQVVRGDSAAYFCASSPPWDLAQTQYFGPGTRLLVL.

The rearrangement links TRBV7-9 to TRBJ2-2; D is perhaps TRBD2 (5 bases). Trimming stripped 4 bases from V and 0 bases from J, with 9 bases between. There are 15 residues in the CDR3. Germline V CDR1 and CDR2: SEHNR, FQNEAQ (reference sequence). CDR3 sequence (DNA): TGTGCCAGCAGCTCGGGATCTTCGAACACCGGGGAGCTGTTTTTT. Translation: CASSSGSSNTGELFF.

The chain has TRBV2 and TRBJ2-5; 11 nucleotides match TRBD1. The J segment lost 5 bases and the V segment lost 9 bases, leaving 11 bases of the junction unmatched. The CDR3 length is 15 residues. Germline lookup yields CDR1 SNHLY and CDR2 FYNNEI. This CDR3 is CASQRGTGGVETQYF. In DNA, the CDR3 is TGTGCCAGTCAAAGAGGGACAGGGGGGGTGGAGACCCAGTACTTC. The full variable domain, rest sourced from reference TRBV2 and TRBJ2-5, is EPEVTQTPSHQVTQMGQEVILRCVPISNHLYFYWYRQILGQKVEFLVSFYNNEISEKSEIFDDQFSVERPDGSNFTLKIRSTKLEDSAMYFCASQRGTGGVETQYFGPGTRLLVL.

The J gene is TRBJ1-1, the V gene TRBV5-5; no clear D. Trimming took off 0 bases at V and 4 bases at J, with 7 bases between the two ends. Germline V gene data show CDR1 as SGHKS and CDR2 as YYEKEE (reference sequence). The CDR3 has 13 residues. The CDR3 coding sequence is TGTGCCAGCAGCTTGGCAGTGGCCACTGAAGCTTTCTTT. This sequence encodes CASSLAVATEAFF.

The rearrangement links TRBV14 to TRBJ2-3; perhaps TRBD2 as D (7 bases). V lost 0 bases, J lost 2 bases, and 15 bases lay in between. Germline V gives CDR1 SGHDN, CDR2 FVKESK. The CDR3 consists of 17 residues. CDR3 region: CASSQERGDYNTDTQYF. In DNA, the CDR3 is TGTGCCAGCAGCCAAGAGAGGGGGGACTATAACACAGATACGCAGTATTTT.

This clone was detected once. The chain recombines TRBV7-2 with TRBJ2-7; no definite D call. CDR3 size: 15 residues. Germline values: CDR1 SGHTA, CDR2 FQGNSA. V was trimmed by 2 bases and J by 2 bases, leaving 13 bases between them. CDR3 DNA: TGTGCCAGCAGCTTAAGTCGCGGAGAACCCTACGAGCAGTACTTC. Amino acids: CASSLSRGEPYEQYF.

The chain employs TRBV2 and TRBJ1-5; the D is unclear. The CDR3 loop spans 13 amino acids. The ends were cut back, 11 bases at V and 3 bases at J, with 14 bases in the middle. CDR1 is SNHLY, CDR2 FYNNEI, per germline. CDR3 DNA sequence: TGTGCCTCGGAAGGGAGACTCAATCAGCCCCAGCATTTT. Its protein is CASEGRLNQPQHF.

The chain couples TRBV6-5 to TRBJ2-2; perhaps TRBD2 as D (5 bases). This CDR3 contains 14 residues. Per germline, CDR1 MNHEY and CDR2 SVGAGI. V was pared by 7 bases and J by 2 bases, with 11 bases between. CDR3: CASIPSGNTGELFF. The CDR3 bases are TGTGCCAGCATCCCCAGCGGCAACACCGGGGAGCTGTTTTTT.